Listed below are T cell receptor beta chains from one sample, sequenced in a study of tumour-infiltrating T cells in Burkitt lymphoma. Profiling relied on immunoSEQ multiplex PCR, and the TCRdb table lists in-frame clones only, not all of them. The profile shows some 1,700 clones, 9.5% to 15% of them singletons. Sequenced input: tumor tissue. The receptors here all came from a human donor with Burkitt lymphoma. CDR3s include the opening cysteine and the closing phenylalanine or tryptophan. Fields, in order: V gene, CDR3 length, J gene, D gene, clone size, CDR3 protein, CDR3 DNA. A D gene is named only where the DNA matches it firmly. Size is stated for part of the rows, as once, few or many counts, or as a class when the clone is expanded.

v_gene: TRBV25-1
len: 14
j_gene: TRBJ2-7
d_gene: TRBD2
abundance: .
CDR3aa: CASRTSGVSYEQYF
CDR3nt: TGTGCCAGCCGGACTAGCGGGGTCTCCTACGAGCAGTACTTC

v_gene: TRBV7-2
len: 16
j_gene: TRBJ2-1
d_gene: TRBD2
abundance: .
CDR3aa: CASSFTGTRSYNEQFF
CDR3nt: TGTGCCAGCAGCTTTACCGGGACTAGATCCTACAATGAGCAGTTCTTC

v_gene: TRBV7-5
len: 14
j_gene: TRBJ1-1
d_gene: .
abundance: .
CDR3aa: CVRSKYKMNTEAFF
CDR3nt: TGTGTCAGAAGCAAATATAAGATGAACACTGAAGCTTTCTTT

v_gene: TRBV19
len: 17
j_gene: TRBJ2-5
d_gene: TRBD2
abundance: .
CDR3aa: CASSIQLIQRGGETQYF
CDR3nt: TGTGCCAGTAGTATACAGCTTATCCAGCGGGGGGGAGAGACCCAGTACTTC

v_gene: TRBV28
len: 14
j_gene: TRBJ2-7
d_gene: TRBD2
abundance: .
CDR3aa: CASIPGGALWEQYF
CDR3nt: TGTGCCAGTATCCCGGGGGGGGCGTTGTGGGAGCAGTACTTC

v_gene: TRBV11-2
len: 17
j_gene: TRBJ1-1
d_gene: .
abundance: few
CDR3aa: CASSFWTGTGAWAEAFF
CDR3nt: TGTGCCAGCAGCTTCTGGACCGGGACGGGAGCTTGGGCTGAAGCTTTCTTT

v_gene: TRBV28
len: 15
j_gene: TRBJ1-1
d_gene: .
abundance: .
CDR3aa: CASISYGRANTEAFF
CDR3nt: TGTGCCAGCATCTCCTACGGCAGGGCGAACACTGAAGCTTTCTTT

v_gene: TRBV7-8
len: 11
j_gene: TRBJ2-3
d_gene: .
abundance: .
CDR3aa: CAILRGAQGYF
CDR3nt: TGTGCCATCCTTCGGGGGGCCCAGGGGTATTTT

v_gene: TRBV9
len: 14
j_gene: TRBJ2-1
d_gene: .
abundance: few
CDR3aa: CASSVAGNYNEQFF
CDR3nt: TGTGCCAGCAGCGTGGCGGGAAATTACAATGAGCAGTTCTTC

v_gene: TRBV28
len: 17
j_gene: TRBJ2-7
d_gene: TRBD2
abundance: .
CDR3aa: CASSLEPGLAVAYEQYF
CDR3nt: TGTGCCAGCAGTTTGGAACCGGGGCTAGCGGTGGCCTACGAGCAGTACTTC

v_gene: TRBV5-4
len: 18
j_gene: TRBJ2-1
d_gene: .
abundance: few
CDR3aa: CASSLGLGFKLENNEQFF
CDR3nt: TGTGCCAGCAGCTTAGGGCTGGGGTTCAAGTTGGAGAACAATGAGCAGTTCTTC

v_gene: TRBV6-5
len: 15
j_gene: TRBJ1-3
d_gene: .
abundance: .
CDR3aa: CASSYSFIPGNTIYF
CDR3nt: TGTGCCAGCAGTTACAGTTTCATCCCTGGAAACACCATATATTTT

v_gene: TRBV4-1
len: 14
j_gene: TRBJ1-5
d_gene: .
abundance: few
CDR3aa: CASSQGLYNQPQHF
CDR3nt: TGCGCCAGCAGCCAGGGGCTGTACAATCAGCCCCAGCATTTT

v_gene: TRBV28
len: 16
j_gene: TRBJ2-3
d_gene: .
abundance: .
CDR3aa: CASSLGPGGDTDTQYF
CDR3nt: TGTGCCAGCAGTTTGGGGCCCGGAGGGGACACAGATACGCAGTATTTT

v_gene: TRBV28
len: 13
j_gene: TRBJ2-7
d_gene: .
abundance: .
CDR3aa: CASSYGGSYEQYF
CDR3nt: TGTGCCAGCAGCTACGGGGGTTCCTACGAGCAGTACTTC

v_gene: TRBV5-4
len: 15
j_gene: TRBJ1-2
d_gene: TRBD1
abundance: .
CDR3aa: CASSLKLGGVGGYTF
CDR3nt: TGTGCCAGCAGCTTGAAGTTAGGGGGCGTAGGTGGCTACACCTTC

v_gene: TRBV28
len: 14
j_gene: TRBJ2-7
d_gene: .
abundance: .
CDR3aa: CASSFDRSVDEQYF
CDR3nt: TGTGCCAGCAGCTTTGATCGATCTGTGGACGAGCAGTACTTC

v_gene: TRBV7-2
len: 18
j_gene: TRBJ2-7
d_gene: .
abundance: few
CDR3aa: CASSRGGDSLYLSYEQYF
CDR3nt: TGTGCCAGCAGCCGGGGGGGGGACAGCCTTTACTTGTCCTACGAGCAGTACTTC

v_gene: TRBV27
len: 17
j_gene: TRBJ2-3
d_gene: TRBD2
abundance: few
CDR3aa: CASSPMTSGGITDTQYF
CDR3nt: TGTGCCAGCAGTCCCATGACTAGCGGGGGAATTACAGATACGCAGTATTTT

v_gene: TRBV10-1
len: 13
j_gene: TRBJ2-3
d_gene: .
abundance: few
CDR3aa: CASSTTSTDTQYF
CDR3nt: TGCGCCAGCAGTACAACTAGCACAGATACGCAGTATTTT

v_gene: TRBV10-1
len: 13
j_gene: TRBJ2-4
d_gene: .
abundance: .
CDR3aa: CASSEPESDIQYF
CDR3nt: TGCGCCAGCAGTGAGCCAGAATCGGACATTCAGTACTTC

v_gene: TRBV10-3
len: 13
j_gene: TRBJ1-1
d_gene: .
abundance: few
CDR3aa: CAISEGMRTEAFF
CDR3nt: TGTGCCATCAGTGAGGGGATGCGCACTGAAGCTTTCTTT

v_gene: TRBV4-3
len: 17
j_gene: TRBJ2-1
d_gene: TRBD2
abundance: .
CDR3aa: CASSQAIAGDFSIEQFF
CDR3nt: TGCGCCAGCAGCCAAGCAATAGCGGGAGACTTTTCTATTGAGCAGTTCTTC

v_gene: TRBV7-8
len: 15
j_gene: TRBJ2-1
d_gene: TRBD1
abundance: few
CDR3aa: CASSSGTATYNEQFF
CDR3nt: TGTGCCAGCAGCTCCGGGACAGCTACCTACAATGAGCAGTTCTTC

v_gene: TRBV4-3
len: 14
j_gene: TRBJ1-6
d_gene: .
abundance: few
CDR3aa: CASSPTDTYSPLHF
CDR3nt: TGCGCCAGCAGCCCCACGGACACCTATTCACCCCTCCACTTT

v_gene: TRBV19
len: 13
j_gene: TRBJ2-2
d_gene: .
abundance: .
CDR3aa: CASIRGNTGELFF
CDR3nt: TGTGCCAGTATTCGTGGTAACACCGGGGAGCTGTTTTTT

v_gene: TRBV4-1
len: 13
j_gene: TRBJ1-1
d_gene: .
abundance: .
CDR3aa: CASSPRMNTEAFF
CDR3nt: TGCGCCAGCAGTCCAAGAATGAACACTGAAGCTTTCTTT

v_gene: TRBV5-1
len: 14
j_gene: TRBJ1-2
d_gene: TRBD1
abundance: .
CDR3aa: CASSLLQGIYGYTF
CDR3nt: TGCGCCAGCAGCTTGTTACAGGGGATCTATGGCTACACCTTC

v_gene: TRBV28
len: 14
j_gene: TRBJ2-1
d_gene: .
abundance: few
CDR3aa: CASSSPPHLYVQFF
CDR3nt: TGTGCCAGCAGTTCCCCCCCGCATCTATACGTTCAGTTCTTC

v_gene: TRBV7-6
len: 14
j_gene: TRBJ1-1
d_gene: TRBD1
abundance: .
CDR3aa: CASSLGQGYTEAFF
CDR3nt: TGTGCCAGCAGCTTAGGACAGGGTTACACTGAAGCTTTCTTT

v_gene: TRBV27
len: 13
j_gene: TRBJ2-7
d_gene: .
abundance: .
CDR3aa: CASPDGSTYEQYF
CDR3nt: TGTGCCAGCCCAGACGGGAGTACCTACGAGCAGTACTTC

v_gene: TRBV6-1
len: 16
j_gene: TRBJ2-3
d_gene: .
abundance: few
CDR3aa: CASSEIPADFAGTQYF
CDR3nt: TGTGCCAGCAGTGAAATCCCGGCGGACTTCGCGGGTACGCAGTATTTT

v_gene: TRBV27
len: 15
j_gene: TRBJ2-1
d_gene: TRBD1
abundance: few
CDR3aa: CASSLTGTGSNEQFF
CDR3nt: TGTGCCAGCAGTCTCACCGGGACAGGGTCCAATGAGCAGTTCTTC

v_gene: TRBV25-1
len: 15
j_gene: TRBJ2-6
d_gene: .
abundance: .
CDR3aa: CASSGWGSGANVLTF
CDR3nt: TGTGCCAGCAGTGGATGGGGATCTGGGGCCAACGTCCTGACTTTC

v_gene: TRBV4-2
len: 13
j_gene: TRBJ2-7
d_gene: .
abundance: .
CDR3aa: CASSQDRVYEQYF
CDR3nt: TGTGCCAGCAGCCAAGACAGGGTTTACGAGCAGTACTTC

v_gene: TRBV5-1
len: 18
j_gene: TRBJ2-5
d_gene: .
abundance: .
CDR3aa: CASSLALDHREGWETQYF
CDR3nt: TGCGCCAGCAGCTTGGCCCTGGACCACAGGGAAGGGTGGGAGACCCAGTACTTC

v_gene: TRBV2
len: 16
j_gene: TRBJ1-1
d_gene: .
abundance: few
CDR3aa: CASRSPGGPQNTEAFF
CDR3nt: TGTGCCAGCAGGTCACCCGGGGGGCCTCAGAACACTGAAGCTTTCTTT

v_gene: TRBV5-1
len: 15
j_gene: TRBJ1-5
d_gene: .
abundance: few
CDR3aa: CASSMDSGSNQPQHF
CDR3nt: TGCGCCAGCAGCATGGACAGTGGTAGCAATCAGCCCCAGCATTTT

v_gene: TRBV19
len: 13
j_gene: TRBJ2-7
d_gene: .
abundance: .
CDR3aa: CASSMGGGLEQYF
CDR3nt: TGTGCCAGTAGCATGGGAGGGGGCCTCGAGCAGTACTTC

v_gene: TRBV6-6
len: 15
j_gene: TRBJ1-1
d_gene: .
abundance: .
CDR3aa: CASSYSRDMNTEAFF
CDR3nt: TGTGCCAGCAGTTACTCAAGGGATATGAACACTGAAGCTTTCTTT

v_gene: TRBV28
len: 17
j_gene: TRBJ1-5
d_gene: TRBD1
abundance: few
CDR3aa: CASSRTGWGFSNQPQHF
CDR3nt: TGTGCCAGCAGCCGGACAGGGTGGGGGTTTAGCAATCAGCCCCAGCATTTT

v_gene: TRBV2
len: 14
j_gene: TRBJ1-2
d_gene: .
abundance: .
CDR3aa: CASSEWRGRGGYTF
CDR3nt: TGTGCCAGCAGTGAATGGCGGGGGCGAGGCGGCTACACCTTC

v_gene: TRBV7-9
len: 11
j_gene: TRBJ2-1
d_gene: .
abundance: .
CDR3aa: CASSKLDEQFF
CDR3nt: TGTGCCAGCAGCAAACTTGATGAGCAGTTCTTC

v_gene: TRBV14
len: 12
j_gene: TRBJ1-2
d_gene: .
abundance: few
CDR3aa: CASSQGGYGYTF
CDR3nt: TGTGCCAGCAGCCAAGGGGGCTATGGCTACACCTTC

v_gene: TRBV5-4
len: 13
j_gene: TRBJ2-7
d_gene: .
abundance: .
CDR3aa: CASSLQVSYEQYF
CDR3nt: TGTGCCAGCAGCTTACAGGTCTCCTACGAGCAGTACTTC

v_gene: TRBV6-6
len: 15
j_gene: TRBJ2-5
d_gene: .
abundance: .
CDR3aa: CASREVERRWETQYF
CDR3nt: TGTGCCAGCAGGGAAGTTGAGAGACGGTGGGAGACCCAGTACTTC

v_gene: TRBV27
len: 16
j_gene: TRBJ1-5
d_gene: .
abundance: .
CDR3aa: CASSLSRQRAAQPQHF
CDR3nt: TGTGCCAGCAGTTTAAGTCGACAGAGGGCGGCTCAGCCCCAGCATTTT

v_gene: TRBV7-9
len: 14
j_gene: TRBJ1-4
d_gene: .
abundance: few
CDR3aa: CASSLTGDNEKLFF
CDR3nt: TGTGCCAGCAGCTTAACCGGAGATAATGAAAAACTGTTTTTT

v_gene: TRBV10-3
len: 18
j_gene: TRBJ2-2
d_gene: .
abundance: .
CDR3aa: CAISESVAGTRGTGELFF
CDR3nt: TGTGCCATCAGTGAGTCCGTCGCCGGGACACGAGGCACCGGGGAGCTGTTTTTT

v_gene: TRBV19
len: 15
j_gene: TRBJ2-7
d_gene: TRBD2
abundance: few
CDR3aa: CASSYPGLAGNEQYF
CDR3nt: TGTGCCAGTAGTTACCCCGGACTAGCGGGTAACGAGCAGTACTTC

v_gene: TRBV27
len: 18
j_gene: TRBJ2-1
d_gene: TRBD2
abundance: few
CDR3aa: CASSLGTSGGASYNEQFF
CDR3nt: TGTGCCAGCAGTTTAGGGACTAGCGGGGGGGCGTCCTACAATGAGCAGTTCTTC

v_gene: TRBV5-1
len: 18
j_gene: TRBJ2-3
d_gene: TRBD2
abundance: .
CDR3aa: CASSLWTLAGGQADTQYF
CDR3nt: TGCGCCAGCAGCTTGTGGACCCTAGCGGGGGGGCAGGCAGATACGCAGTATTTT

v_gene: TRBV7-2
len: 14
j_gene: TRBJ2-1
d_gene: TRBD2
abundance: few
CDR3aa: CASSAGGAWSEQFF
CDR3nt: TGTGCCAGCAGCGCCGGGGGGGCTTGGAGCGAGCAGTTCTTC

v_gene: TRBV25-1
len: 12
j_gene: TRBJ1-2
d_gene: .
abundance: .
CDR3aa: CASSPQAGGYTF
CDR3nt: TGTGCCAGCAGTCCCCAGGCCGGGGGCTACACCTTC

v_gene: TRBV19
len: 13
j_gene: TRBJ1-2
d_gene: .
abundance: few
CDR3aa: CASSLTGIYGYTF
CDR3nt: TGTGCCAGTAGTCTAACAGGGATCTATGGCTACACCTTC

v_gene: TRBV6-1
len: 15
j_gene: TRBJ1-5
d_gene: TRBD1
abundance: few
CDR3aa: CASSETGTEDQPQHF
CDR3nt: TGTGCCAGCAGTGAAACCGGGACAGAGGATCAGCCCCAGCATTTT

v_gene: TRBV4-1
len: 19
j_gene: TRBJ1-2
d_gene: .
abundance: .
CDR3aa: CASSPRRVQESGSLGGYTF
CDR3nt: TGCGCCAGCAGCCCCCGCAGGGTGCAGGAAAGTGGATCTCTCGGTGGCTACACCTTC

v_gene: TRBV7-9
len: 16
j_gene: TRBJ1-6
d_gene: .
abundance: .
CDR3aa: CASSSRPAGYNSPLHF
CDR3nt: TGTGCCAGCAGCTCCCGCCCGGCAGGCTATAATTCACCCCTCCACTTT

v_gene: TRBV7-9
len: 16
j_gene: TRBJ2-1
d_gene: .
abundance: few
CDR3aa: CASSSGSRQSYNEQFF
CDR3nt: TGTGCCAGCAGTTCCGGGTCTAGACAGTCCTACAATGAGCAGTTCTTC